The source of this TCR beta chain is a study of neurological immune-mediated disorders. This clonotype was counted at least ten times. TCRdb used MiXCR to reprocess the 5' RACE reads, holding one entry per CDR3 protein. Among some 80,000 distinct CDR3 sequences listed, 4.3% were seen once. Germline CDR1 and CDR2: SGHRS and YFSETQ. Trimming took off 4 bases at V and 5 bases at J, with 15 bases between the two ends. This CDR3 contains 14 residues. Documented time point: longitudinal time-point 3. The origin of this receptor is a woman aged 55-75 years with multiple sclerosis. This chain links TRBV5-1 with TRBJ1-1; the D gene is possibly TRBD1 (5 bases). The sequenced sample consisted of PBMCs. As DNA, the CDR3 is TGCGCCAGCAGCCCGGACATGGGGAGGACTGAAGCTTTCTTT. Protein: CASSPDMGRTEAFF. Full variable domain (rest looked up from reference TRBV5-1 and TRBJ1-1): KAGVTQTPRYLIKTRGQQVTLSCSPISGHRSVSWYQQTPGQGLQFLFEYFSETQRNKGNFPGRFSGRQFSNSRSEMNVSTLELGDSALYLCASSPDMGRTEAFFGQGTRLTVV.